These T cell receptor beta chains were read from a single sample in a study of T cell repertoires in cytomegalovirus infection. Each CDR3 protein is one row after TCRdb ran MiXCR on the reads. Altogether hundreds of thousands of distinct CDR3 sequences are present, around 24% being singletons, with the ten largest covering 7% to 9%. The sample taken for sequencing was CD8+ T cells from PBMCs. The receptors originated from a human donor in good health (CMV status not recorded). Some clones in this sample may be carry-over from other donors' samples. Each CDR3 is given with its conserved first and last residue. D genes are given only for firm matches. The size entry is marked missing in some rows and otherwise reads once, few, many or a size class.

v_gene,d_gene,j_gene,abundance,CDR3aa,CDR3nt
TRBV25-1,.,TRBJ1-2,many,CASSELQAPYGYTF,TGTGCCAGCAGTGAATTACAGGCCCCCTATGGCTACACCTTC
TRBV6-2/TRBV6-3,.,TRBJ2-5,.,CASTPSAETQYF,TGTGCCAGCACCCCCTCCGCAGAGACCCAGTACTTC
TRBV20-1,.,TRBJ2-3,few,CSARIPDTQYF,TGCAGTGCCAGAATCCCCGATACGCAGTATTTT
TRBV4-1,.,TRBJ1-5,few,CASSQGINQPQHF,TGCGCCAGCAGCCAGGGGATCAATCAGCCCCAGCATTTT
TRBV25-1,TRBD1,TRBJ1-1,many,CASSGIRDRENNLDTEAFF,TGTGCCAGCAGTGGAATCCGGGACAGGGAGAATAATTTGGACACTGAAGCTTTCTTT
TRBV29-1,TRBD1,TRBJ1-2,many,CSVEDWDRGLTNYGYTF,TGCAGCGTTGAAGATTGGGACAGGGGCCTGACTAACTATGGCTACACCTTC
TRBV7-9,.,TRBJ1-1,.,CASFQGNGNTEAFF,TGTGCCAGCTTCCAGGGAAACGGGAACACTGAAGCTTTCTTT
TRBV20-1,.,TRBJ2-1,.,CSARDFSYNEQFF,TGCAGTGCTCGGGATTTCTCCTACAATGAGCAGTTCTTC
TRBV29-1,.,TRBJ1-2,few,CSVEVGRDGPYGYTF,TGCAGCGTTGAAGTCGGGAGGGACGGACCCTATGGCTACACCTTC
TRBV27,.,TRBJ1-5,many,CASSFGAGNQPQHF,TGTGCCAGCAGTTTCGGTGCGGGAAACCAGCCCCAGCATTTT
TRBV7-2,.,TRBJ2-3,many,CASSGDSTDTQYF,TGTGCCAGCAGTGGAGATAGCACAGATACGCAGTATTTT
TRBV29-1,TRBD1,TRBJ2-1,.,CSVLSRDRGPYNEQFF,TGCAGCGTCCTGTCCCGGGACAGGGGGCCCTACAATGAGCAGTTCTTC
TRBV7-7,TRBD2,TRBJ2-3,many,CASSRTSGVRDTQYF,TGTGCTAGCAGTCGGACTAGCGGGGTCAGGGATACGCAGTATTTT
TRBV28,.,TRBJ1-2,many,CASDGRPYGYTF,TGTGCCAGCGACGGACGACCCTATGGCTACACCTTC
TRBV12-3/TRBV12-4,TRBD2,TRBJ2-1,.,CASSTGLAGASTNPYNEQFF,TGTGCCAGCAGCACGGGACTAGCGGGGGCATCAACAAATCCATACAATGAGCAGTTCTTC
TRBV19,.,TRBJ2-1,.,CASSIVRTDYNEQFF,TGTGCCAGTAGTATAGTTAGGACAGACTACAATGAGCAGTTCTTC
TRBV7-8,TRBD1,TRBJ2-7,few,CASSLVVQGAPEQYF,TGTGCCAGCAGCTTAGTGGTTCAGGGGGCGCCTGAGCAGTACTTC
TRBV28,.,TRBJ1-5,many,CASRDSYNQPQHF,TGTGCCAGCAGGGACAGTTACAATCAGCCCCAGCATTTT
TRBV14,.,TRBJ2-1,few,CASSQGPRGEQFF,TGTGCCAGCAGCCAAGGACCCAGGGGTGAGCAGTTCTTC
TRBV28,.,TRBJ2-3,.,CASSHYGGTDTQYF,TGTGCCAGCAGCCATTACGGCGGCACAGATACGCAGTATTTT
TRBV7-9,.,TRBJ2-7,many,CASSSTYEQYF,TGTGCCAGCAGCTCAACCTACGAGCAGTACTTC
TRBV10-3,.,TRBJ2-4,.,CAIRLAKNIQYF,TGTGCCATTCGACTAGCCAAAAACATTCAGTACTTC
TRBV25-1,.,TRBJ2-3,.,CASSEYKFSGGSPDTQYF,TGTGCCAGCAGTGAATATAAGTTTAGCGGCGGCTCCCCAGATACGCAGTATTTT
TRBV27,.,TRBJ1-2,few,CASSLQGASVFGYTF,TGTGCCAGCAGCCTCCAGGGTGCCAGCGTATTCGGCTACACCTTC
TRBV4-1,TRBD2,TRBJ2-7,many,CASSQAGDPFYEQYF,TGCGCCAGCAGCCAGGCGGGGGACCCTTTTTACGAGCAGTACTTC
TRBV7-3,.,TRBJ1-2,.,CASSPTGGRGYTF,TGTGCCAGCAGTCCGACTGGGGGCAGGGGCTACACCTTC
TRBV11-3,TRBD2,TRBJ2-1,.,CASSLDRGEDEQFF,TGTGCCAGCAGCTTAGATCGGGGGGAGGATGAGCAGTTCTTC
TRBV6-2/TRBV6-3,TRBD1,TRBJ2-1,.,CASSYQDRVADEQFF,TGTGCCAGCAGTTACCAGGACAGGGTGGCCGATGAGCAGTTCTTC
TRBV28,.,TRBJ1-6,once,CASSLSIPVPLHF,TGTGCCAGCAGTCTATCCATCCCGGTCCCCCTCCACTTT
TRBV6-2/TRBV6-3,.,TRBJ2-5,many,CATTSGFKWETQYF,TGTGCCACCACCTCCGGGTTTAAATGGGAGACCCAGTACTTC
TRBV7-9,TRBD1,TRBJ1-2,few,CASSRTGGAVKGYTF,TGTGCCAGCAGCCGGACAGGGGGCGCGGTAAAGGGCTACACCTTC
TRBV4-3,.,TRBJ2-3,.,CASSHVGRDADTQYF,TGCGCCAGCAGCCATGTCGGCCGGGACGCAGATACGCAGTATTTT
TRBV7-2,TRBD1,TRBJ1-4,many,CASSLEGAWDEKLFF,TGTGCCAGCAGCTTAGAGGGGGCCTGGGATGAAAAACTGTTTTTT
TRBV20-1,TRBD2,TRBJ2-1,few,CSAREAGGRYNEQFF,TGCAGTGCTAGGGAGGCGGGGGGACGTTACAATGAGCAGTTCTTC
TRBV11-3,TRBD1,TRBJ2-5,.,CASSHRGQENYYGETQYF,TGTGCCAGCAGCCACCGGGGACAGGAGAACTATTATGGGGAGACCCAGTACTTC
TRBV29-1,.,TRBJ2-7,.,CSVRTEFSYEQYF,TGCAGCGTACGGACAGAGTTTTCCTACGAGCAGTACTTC
TRBV6-6,.,TRBJ2-1,many,CASSYSPDISLYNEQFF,TGTGCCAGCAGTTACTCGCCTGACATAAGCCTCTACAATGAGCAGTTCTTC
TRBV27,.,TRBJ2-5,.,CASSYSPFPGEKETQYF,TGTGCCAGCAGCTACTCCCCTTTCCCAGGAGAGAAAGAGACCCAGTACTTC
TRBV6-2/TRBV6-3,.,TRBJ1-5,.,CASKVGLSNQPQHF,TGTGCCAGCAAAGTCGGCCTAAGCAATCAGCCCCAGCATTTT
TRBV6-1,.,TRBJ2-7,few,CASNKWDRSSYEQYF,TGTGCCAGCAATAAGTGGGACCGTAGCTCCTACGAGCAGTACTTC
TRBV7-7,.,TRBJ2-7,few,CASSDGLSYEQYF,TGTGCTAGCAGCGACGGTCTTTCCTACGAGCAGTACTTC
TRBV29-1,TRBD1,TRBJ2-1,few,CSVPHRGRSSYNEQFF,TGCAGCGTTCCCCACAGGGGCCGCAGCTCCTACAATGAGCAGTTCTTC
TRBV29-1,.,TRBJ2-5,.,CSVFRDGPETQYF,TGCAGCGTTTTCCGGGACGGGCCAGAGACCCAGTACTTC
TRBV7-6,.,TRBJ1-5,few,CASTQGSNQPQHF,TGTGCCAGCACCCAGGGTAGCAATCAGCCCCAGCATTTT
TRBV29-1,TRBD2,TRBJ2-1,.,CSAKTSKSSYNEQFF,TGCAGCGCAAAGACTAGCAAAAGCTCCTACAATGAGCAGTTCTTC
TRBV5-6,.,TRBJ2-7,few,CASSPLGGPEQYF,TGTGCCAGCAGCCCCCTGGGGGGACCCGAGCAGTACTTC
TRBV7-2,.,TRBJ1-2,many,CASSIGTTFYGYTF,TGTGCCAGCAGCATAGGGACCACCTTCTATGGCTACACCTTC
TRBV29-1,.,TRBJ1-2,.,CSVEGRAAGTNGYTF,TGCAGCGTTGAAGGTAGGGCAGCGGGAACCAATGGCTACACCTTC
TRBV12-3/TRBV12-4,.,TRBJ2-5,once,CASSPMGAGETQYF,TGTGCCAGCAGCCCCATGGGGGCTGGAGAGACCCAGTACTTC
TRBV28,TRBD1,TRBJ2-1,.,CASRKQGHEQFF,TGTGCCAGCAGGAAACAGGGGCATGAGCAGTTCTTC
TRBV27,.,TRBJ2-2,many,CASSPSTGELFF,TGTGCCAGCAGCCCGAGCACCGGGGAGCTGTTTTTT
TRBV19,.,TRBJ1-6,many,CASSIDGASPLHF,TGTGCCAGTAGTATAGATGGAGCTTCACCCCTCCACTTT
TRBV9,.,TRBJ2-1,.,CASSVEGSYNEQFF,TGTGCCAGCAGCGTGGAAGGGTCCTACAATGAGCAGTTCTTC
TRBV28,.,TRBJ1-2,many,CASSYAGVYGYTF,TGTGCCAGCAGTTACGCGGGTGTCTATGGCTACACCTTC